Listed below are T cell receptor beta chains from one sample, sequenced in a study of blood T cell repertoires in COVID-19. Profiled with immunoSEQ multiplex PCR; TCRdb holds only in-frame clones, not every one. Among a few hundred thousand clones, around nine tenths were seen once, and the ten largest hold 10% to 13%. Sequencing was done on a sample of peripheral blood. These receptors were obtained from a woman in her seventies with COVID-19, enrolled during active disease. The conserved cysteine and the conserved F or W are not part of the CDR3 here. Fields, in order: V gene, J gene, clone size, D gene, CDR3 protein. The D gene is left open where the match is weak. A row's size may be missing; if present it is once, few, many or a size class.

v_call: TRBV24-1; j_call: TRBJ2-7; clone_size: once; d_call: TRBD1; cdr3_aa: ATSDFTGQGSYEQY
v_call: TRBV30; j_call: TRBJ1-2; clone_size: .; d_call: .; cdr3_aa: AWMRGAEGYT
v_call: TRBV19; j_call: TRBJ1-4; clone_size: .; d_call: .; cdr3_aa: ASSNSVNEKLF
v_call: TRBV7-2; j_call: TRBJ2-5; clone_size: .; d_call: .; cdr3_aa: ASSSNRRTQY
v_call: TRBV19; j_call: TRBJ1-1; clone_size: .; d_call: .; cdr3_aa: ASSFIGTEAF
v_call: TRBV10-3; j_call: TRBJ1-2; clone_size: .; d_call: TRBD1; cdr3_aa: AISFISGGQGKEGYT
v_call: TRBV21-1; j_call: TRBJ2-7; clone_size: .; d_call: .; cdr3_aa: ASSLVRAIQNEQY
v_call: TRBV4-2; j_call: TRBJ1-2; clone_size: .; d_call: TRBD1; cdr3_aa: ASSQPGQLGYT
v_call: TRBV4-3; j_call: TRBJ2-2; clone_size: .; d_call: .; cdr3_aa: ASSQDYYRVAGELF
v_call: TRBV7-2; j_call: TRBJ2-5; clone_size: .; d_call: TRBD1; cdr3_aa: ASSLGDRGVETQY
v_call: TRBV28; j_call: TRBJ1-4; clone_size: .; d_call: TRBD1; cdr3_aa: ASSLLGQEVEKLF
v_call: TRBV4-2; j_call: TRBJ1-1; clone_size: .; d_call: TRBD1; cdr3_aa: ASSQDRDRVNTEAF
v_call: TRBV27; j_call: TRBJ2-1; clone_size: .; d_call: .; cdr3_aa: ASSLLSGHPYNEQF
v_call: TRBV12-3/TRBV12-4; j_call: TRBJ1-2; clone_size: .; d_call: .; cdr3_aa: ASSLTGVGYT
v_call: TRBV30; j_call: TRBJ2-2; clone_size: .; d_call: .; cdr3_aa: ARGDTDTGELF
v_call: TRBV19; j_call: TRBJ1-6; clone_size: .; d_call: TRBD1; cdr3_aa: ASREGTGDHSPLH
v_call: TRBV1; j_call: TRBJ2-7; clone_size: .; d_call: .; cdr3_aa: TSIREIPTYEQY
v_call: TRBV18; j_call: TRBJ1-4; clone_size: few; d_call: .; cdr3_aa: ASSQGYTNEKLF
v_call: TRBV6-5; j_call: TRBJ2-7; clone_size: .; d_call: .; cdr3_aa: ASSYSNRFSYEQY
v_call: TRBV11-3; j_call: TRBJ2-1; clone_size: .; d_call: TRBD2; cdr3_aa: ASSLGGSSYNEQF
v_call: TRBV3-1/TRBV3-2; j_call: TRBJ2-7; clone_size: .; d_call: TRBD1; cdr3_aa: ASSQDGTGLFEQY
v_call: TRBV11-3; j_call: TRBJ2-7; clone_size: .; d_call: .; cdr3_aa: ASSLFSDSYEQY
v_call: TRBV3-1/TRBV3-2; j_call: TRBJ2-7; clone_size: .; d_call: TRBD2; cdr3_aa: ASSHPSGIYEQY
v_call: TRBV7-2; j_call: TRBJ2-7; clone_size: .; d_call: TRBD2; cdr3_aa: ASSLGTSGPFYEQY
v_call: TRBV2; j_call: TRBJ2-1; clone_size: .; d_call: .; cdr3_aa: ASSELWGAYNEQF
v_call: TRBV29-1; j_call: TRBJ2-7; clone_size: .; d_call: .; cdr3_aa: SVDPGRGEQY
v_call: TRBV24-1; j_call: TRBJ2-5; clone_size: once; d_call: .; cdr3_aa: ATSDNIFRTQY
v_call: TRBV3-1/TRBV3-2; j_call: TRBJ2-7; clone_size: .; d_call: TRBD2; cdr3_aa: ASSQGGYEQY
v_call: TRBV2; j_call: TRBJ1-5; clone_size: .; d_call: TRBD1; cdr3_aa: ASTGGQVSNQPQH
v_call: TRBV19; j_call: TRBJ1-3; clone_size: .; d_call: TRBD1; cdr3_aa: ASNDRGGNTIY